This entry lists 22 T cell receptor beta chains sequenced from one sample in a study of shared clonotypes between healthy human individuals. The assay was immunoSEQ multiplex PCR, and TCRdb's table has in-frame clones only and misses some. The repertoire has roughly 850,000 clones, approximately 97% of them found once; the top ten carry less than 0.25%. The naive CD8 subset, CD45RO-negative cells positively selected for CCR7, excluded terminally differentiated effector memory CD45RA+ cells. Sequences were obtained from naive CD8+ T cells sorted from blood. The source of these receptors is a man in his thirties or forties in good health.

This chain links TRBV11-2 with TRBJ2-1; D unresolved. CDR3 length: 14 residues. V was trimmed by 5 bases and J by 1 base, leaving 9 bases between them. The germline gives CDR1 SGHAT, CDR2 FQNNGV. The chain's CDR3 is CASSPGRSYNEQFF. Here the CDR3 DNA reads TGTGCCAGCAGCCCAGGTCGGTCCTACAATGAGCAGTTCTTC.

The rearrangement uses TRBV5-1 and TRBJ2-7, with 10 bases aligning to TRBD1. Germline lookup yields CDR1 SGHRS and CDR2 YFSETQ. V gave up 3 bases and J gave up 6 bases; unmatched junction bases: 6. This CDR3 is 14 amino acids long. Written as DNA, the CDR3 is TGCGCCAGCAGCTCCGGGACAGGGGTCATCGAGCAGTACTTC. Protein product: CASSSGTGVIEQYF.

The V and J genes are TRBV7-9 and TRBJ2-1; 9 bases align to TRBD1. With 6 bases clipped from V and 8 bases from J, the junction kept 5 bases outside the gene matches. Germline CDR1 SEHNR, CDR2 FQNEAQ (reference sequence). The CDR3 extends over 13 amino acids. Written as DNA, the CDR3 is TGTGCCAGCAGGGACAGGGGTCAGGATGAGCAGTTCTTC. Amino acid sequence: CASRDRGQDEQFF.

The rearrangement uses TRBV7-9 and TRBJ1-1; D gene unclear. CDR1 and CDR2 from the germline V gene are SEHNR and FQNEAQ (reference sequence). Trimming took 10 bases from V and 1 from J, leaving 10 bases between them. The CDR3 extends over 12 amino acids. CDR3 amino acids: CANSLGNTEAFF. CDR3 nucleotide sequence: TGTGCCAACTCCCTAGGGAACACTGAAGCTTTCTTT.

CDR3 in amino acids: CASSPPGGSGANVLTF. The CDR3 coding sequence is TGTGCCAGCTCACCACCGGGGGGGTCTGGGGCCAACGTCCTGACTTTC. This chain connects TRBV18 to TRBJ2-6; 7 bases match TRBD2. The CDR3 is made up of 16 amino acids. In germline, CDR1 is KGHSH, CDR2 LQKENI. J gave up 1 base and V 0 bases, and 0 bases lay outside the gene matches.

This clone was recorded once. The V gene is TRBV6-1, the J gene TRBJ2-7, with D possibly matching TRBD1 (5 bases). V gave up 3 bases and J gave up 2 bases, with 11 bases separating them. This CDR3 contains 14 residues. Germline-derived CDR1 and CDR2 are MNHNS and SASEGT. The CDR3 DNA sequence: TGTGCCAGCAGTGATTTCAAGGGGCCCTACGAGCAGTACTTC. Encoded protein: CASSDFKGPYEQYF.

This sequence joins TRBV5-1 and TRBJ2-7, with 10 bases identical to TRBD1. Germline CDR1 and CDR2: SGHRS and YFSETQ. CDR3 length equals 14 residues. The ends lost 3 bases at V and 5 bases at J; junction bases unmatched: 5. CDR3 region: CASSWTGGYHEQYF. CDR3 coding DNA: TGCGCCAGCAGCTGGACAGGGGGTTACCACGAGCAGTACTTC.

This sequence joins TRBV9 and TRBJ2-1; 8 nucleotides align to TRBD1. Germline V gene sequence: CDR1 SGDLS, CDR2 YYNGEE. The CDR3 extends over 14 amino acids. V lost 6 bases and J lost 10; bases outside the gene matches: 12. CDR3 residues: CASNPEGGTGEQFF. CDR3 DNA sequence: TGTGCCAGCAACCCAGAGGGCGGGACAGGCGAGCAGTTCTTC. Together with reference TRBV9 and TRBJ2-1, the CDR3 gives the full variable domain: DSGVTQTPKHLITATGQRVTLRCSPRSGDLSVYWYQQSLDQGLQFLIQYYNGEERAKGNILERFSAQQFPDLHSELNLSSLELGDSALYFCASNPEGGTGEQFFGPGTRLTVL.

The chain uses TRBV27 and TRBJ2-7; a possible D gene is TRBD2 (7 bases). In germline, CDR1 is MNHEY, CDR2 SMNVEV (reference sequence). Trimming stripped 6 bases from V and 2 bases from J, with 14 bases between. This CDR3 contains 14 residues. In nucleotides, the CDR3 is TGTGCCAGCAGACCGGGGGGCGCAACCTACGAGCAGTACTTC. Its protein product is CASRPGGATYEQYF.

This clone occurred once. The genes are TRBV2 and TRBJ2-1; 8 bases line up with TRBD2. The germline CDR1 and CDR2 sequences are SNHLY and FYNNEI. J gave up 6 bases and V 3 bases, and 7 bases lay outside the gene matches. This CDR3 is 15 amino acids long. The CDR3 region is CASSDFAGRGNEQFF. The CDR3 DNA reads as TGTGCCAGCAGTGACTTCGCCGGGAGGGGCAATGAGCAGTTCTTC.

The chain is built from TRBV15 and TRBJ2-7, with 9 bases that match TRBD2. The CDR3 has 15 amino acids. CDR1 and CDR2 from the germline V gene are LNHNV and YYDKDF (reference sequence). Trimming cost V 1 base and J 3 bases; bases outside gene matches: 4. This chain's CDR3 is CATSRGISGSYEQYF. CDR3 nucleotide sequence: TGTGCCACCAGCAGAGGAATTAGCGGGAGCTACGAGCAGTACTTC.

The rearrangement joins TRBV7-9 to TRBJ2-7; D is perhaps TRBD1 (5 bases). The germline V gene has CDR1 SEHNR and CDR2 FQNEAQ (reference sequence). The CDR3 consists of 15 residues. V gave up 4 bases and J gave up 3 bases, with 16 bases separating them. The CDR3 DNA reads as TGTGCCAGCAGCTCCCCTTTTGTAAGGGGCTACGAGCAGTACTTC. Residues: CASSSPFVRGYEQYF.

CDR3: CASSGGTVEAFF. In DNA, the CDR3 is TGTGCCAGCAGCGGTGGGACAGTTGAAGCTTTCTTT. The gene calls are TRBV7-2 and TRBJ1-1, with 7 bases lining up with TRBD1. The germline gives CDR1 SGHTA, CDR2 FQGNSA. The CDR3 loop spans 12 amino acids. After removal of 5 bases from V and 7 bases from J, the junction contained 4 bases not matched to a gene. Using reference TRBV7-2 and TRBJ1-1 for the parts outside the CDR3, the full variable domain is GAGVSQSPSNKVTEKGKDVELRCDPISGHTALYWYRQSLGQGLEFLIYFQGNSAPDKSGLPSDRFSAERTGGSVSTLTIQRTQQEDSAVYLCASSGGTVEAFFGQGTRLTVV.

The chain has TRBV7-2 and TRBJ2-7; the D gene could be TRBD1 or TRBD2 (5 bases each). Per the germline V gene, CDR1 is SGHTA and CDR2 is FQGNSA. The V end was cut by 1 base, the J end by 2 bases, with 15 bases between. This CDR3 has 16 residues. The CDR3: CASSLGPYGTTYEQYF. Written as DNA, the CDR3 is TGTGCCAGCAGCTTAGGGCCTTATGGGACGACCTACGAGCAGTACTTC.

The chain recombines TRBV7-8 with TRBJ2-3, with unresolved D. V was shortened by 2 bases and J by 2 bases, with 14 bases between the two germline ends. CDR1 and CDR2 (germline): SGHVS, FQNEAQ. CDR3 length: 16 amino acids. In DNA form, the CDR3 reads TGTGCCAGCAGCTTATTATCTCTTCCTGACACAGATACGCAGTATTTT. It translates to CASSLLSLPDTDTQYF. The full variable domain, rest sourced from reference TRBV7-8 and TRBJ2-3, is GAGVSQSPRYKVAKRGQDVALRCDPISGHVSLFWYQQALGQGPEFLTYFQNEAQLDKSGLPSDRFFAERPEGSVSTLKIQRTQQEDSAVYLCASSLLSLPDTDTQYFGPGTRLTVL.

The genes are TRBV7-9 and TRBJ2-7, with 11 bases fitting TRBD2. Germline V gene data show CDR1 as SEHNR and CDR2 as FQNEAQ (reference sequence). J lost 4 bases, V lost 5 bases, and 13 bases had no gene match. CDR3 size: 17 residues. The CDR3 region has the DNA TGTGCCAGCAGCGGAGCCCGTTCAGGGACTAGCGGTTACGAGCAGTACTTC. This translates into CASSGARSGTSGYEQYF.

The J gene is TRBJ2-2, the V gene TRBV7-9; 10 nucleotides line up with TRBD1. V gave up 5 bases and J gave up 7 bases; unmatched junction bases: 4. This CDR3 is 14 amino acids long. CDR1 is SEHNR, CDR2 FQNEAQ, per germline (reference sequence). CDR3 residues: CASSDGQGGGELFF. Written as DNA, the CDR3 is TGTGCCAGCAGCGACGGACAGGGGGGCGGGGAGCTGTTTTTT.

CDR3 DNA: TGTGCCAGCAGCGTAGTTGCTAGCGGCTACAATGAGCAGTTCTTC. Amino acid sequence: CASSVVASGYNEQFF. V gene TRBV9 combines with J gene TRBJ2-1; TRBD2 agrees at 7 bases. V gave up 0 bases and J gave up 3 bases; unmatched junction bases: 3. Germline V gives CDR1 SGDLS, CDR2 YYNGEE. This CDR3 contains 15 residues.

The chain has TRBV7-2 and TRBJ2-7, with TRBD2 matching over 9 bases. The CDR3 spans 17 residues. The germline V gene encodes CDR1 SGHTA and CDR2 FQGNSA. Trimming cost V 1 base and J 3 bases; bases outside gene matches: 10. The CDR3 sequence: CASSLGTMREGLYEQYF. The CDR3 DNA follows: TGTGCCAGCAGCTTAGGGACAATGCGGGAGGGCCTCTACGAGCAGTACTTC.

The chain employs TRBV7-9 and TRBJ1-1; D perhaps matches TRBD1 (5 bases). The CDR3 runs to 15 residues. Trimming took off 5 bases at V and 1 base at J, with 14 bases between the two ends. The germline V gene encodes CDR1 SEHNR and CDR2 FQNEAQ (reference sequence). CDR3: CASSPPKGRNTEAFF. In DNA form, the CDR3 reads TGTGCCAGCAGCCCGCCGAAGGGACGGAACACTGAAGCTTTCTTT.

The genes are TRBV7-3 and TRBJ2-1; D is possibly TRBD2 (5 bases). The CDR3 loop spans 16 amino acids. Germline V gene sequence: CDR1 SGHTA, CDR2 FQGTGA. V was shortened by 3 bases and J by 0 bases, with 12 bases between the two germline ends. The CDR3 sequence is CASSFGLTSSYNEQFF. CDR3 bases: TGTGCCAGCAGCTTTGGACTGACCAGCTCCTACAATGAGCAGTTCTTC.

The DNA for the CDR3 is TGTGCCAGCAGCTCACCCGACAGGAACACCGGGGAGCTGTTTTTT. Translation: CASSSPDRNTGELFF. V is TRBV7-9 and J is TRBJ2-2; D perhaps matches TRBD1 (5 bases). The germline V and J ends were trimmed by 4 bases and 1 base, with 10 bases remaining between them. The CDR3 has 15 amino acids. Per germline, CDR1 SEHNR and CDR2 FQNEAQ (reference sequence).